This passage covers 22 T cell receptor beta chains from one sample sequenced in a study of blood T cell repertoires in COVID-19. Some clones are missing from TCRdb's copy, which holds only in-frame ones; the method was immunoSEQ multiplex PCR. The profile covers 200,000 to 300,000 clones, with 80% to 90% appearing a single time and about 1.6% taken by the ten largest. The material sequenced was peripheral blood. These receptors were collected from a woman aged 40 to 50 who had recovered from COVID-19.

This clone has only a few counts. V is TRBV19 and J is TRBJ1-3; TRBD1 aligns across 8 bases. The CDR3 is made up of 17 amino acids. J gave up 0 bases and V 5 bases, and 9 bases lay outside the gene matches. CDR1 LNHDA and CDR2 SQIVND come from the germline V gene (reference sequence). The CDR3, as DNA: TGTGCCAGTAGTCCTCGACAGGGGAGACCCTCTGGAAACACCATATATTTT. Translated: CASSPRQGRPSGNTIYF.

The rearrangement uses TRBV7-9 and TRBJ2-5; 7 bases map to TRBD1. V lost 0 bases and J lost 5; bases outside the gene matches: 6. In germline, CDR1 is SEHNR, CDR2 FQNEAQ (reference sequence). The CDR3 is 15 amino acids. The CDR3 DNA reads TGTGCCAGCAGCTTAGCGGGCAGGGGGAAGGAGACCCAGTACTTC. It specifies CASSLAGRGKETQYF. The variable domain in full, with the rest retrieved from reference TRBV7-9 and TRBJ2-5, is DTGVSQNPRHKITKRGQNVTFRCDPISEHNRLYWYRQTLGQGPEFLTYFQNEAQLEKSRLLSDRFSAERPKGSFSTLEIQRTEQGDSAMYLCASSLAGRGKETQYFGPGTRLLVL.

The chain has TRBV10-2 and TRBJ2-5; TRBD1 might be the D (6 bases). This CDR3 is built from 14 residues. The germline V and J ends were trimmed by 2 bases and 2 bases, with 9 bases remaining between them. Germline CDR1 and CDR2: WSHSY and SAAADI. The CDR3 nucleotides read TGCGCCAGCAGTGAGCGGGACATACAAGAGACCCAGTACTTC. This sequence encodes CASSERDIQETQYF.

The chain uses TRBV7-2 and TRBJ2-7; TRBD2 matches at 9 bases. Germline CDR1 reads SGHTA; CDR2 reads FQGNSA. The V and J ends lost 5 bases and 1 base, in that order; junction bases with no gene match: 6. This CDR3 has 15 amino acids. CDR3 in amino acids: CASSISGGGSYEQYF. CDR3 in DNA: TGTGCCAGCAGCATTAGCGGGGGAGGGTCCTACGAGCAGTACTTC.

The chain has TRBV27 and TRBJ2-7; 10 bases match TRBD2. Germline V gives CDR1 MNHEY, CDR2 SMNVEV (reference sequence). The CDR3 consists of 15 residues. The J segment lost 2 bases and the V segment lost 5 bases, leaving 6 bases of the junction unmatched. The CDR3 sequence: CASSPYLAGAYEQYF. CDR3 DNA sequence: TGTGCCAGCAGTCCCTACCTAGCGGGGGCCTACGAGCAGTACTTC.

V and J are TRBV10-3 and TRBJ1-1; 8 nucleotides match TRBD1. The CDR3 has 12 amino acids. V shed 10 bases and J 4 bases; nucleotides not matched to a gene: 5. The germline V gene has CDR1 ENHRY and CDR2 SYGVKD. This CDR3 is CATGQGGTEAFF. For the CDR3, the DNA is TGTGCCACCGGACAGGGTGGCACTGAAGCTTTCTTT.

The V gene is TRBV5-6, the J gene TRBJ1-2; D is undetermined. Trimming took 1 base from V and 3 from J, leaving 19 bases between them. The CDR3 is 17 amino acids. Germline CDR1 is SGHDT and CDR2 is YYEEEE. The CDR3 loop is CASSLWLIGPSDYGYTF. The CDR3 DNA reads TGTGCCAGCAGCTTGTGGCTGATTGGGCCTTCTGACTATGGCTACACCTTC. Variable domain in full (rest from reference TRBV5-6 and TRBJ1-2): DAGVTQSPTHLIKTRGQQVTLRCSPKSGHDTVSWYQQALGQGPQFIFQYYEEEERQRGNFPDRFSGHQFPNYSSELNVNALLLGDSALYLCASSLWLIGPSDYGYTFGSGTRLTVV.

The chain couples TRBV7-2 to TRBJ1-3; unclear D gene. The CDR3 is 14 amino acids. The germline gives CDR1 SGHTA, CDR2 FQGNSA. The V and J ends lost 5 bases and 4 bases respectively, with 12 bases between them. The CDR3 nucleotides read TGTGCCAGCAGCCCCGGCAGAGCGGGAAACACCATATATTTT. Translated: CASSPGRAGNTIYF.

This clone was picked up a small number of times. The rearrangement links TRBV10-3 to TRBJ1-1; a weak D match, TRBD1 (6 bases). V was clipped by 6 bases and J by 0 bases, with 11 bases between them. Germline CDR1 and CDR2: ENHRY and SYGVKD. This CDR3 is 14 amino acids long. As DNA, the CDR3 is TGTGCCATCAGGGATGGACAGATGAACACTGAAGCTTTCTTT. As protein: CAIRDGQMNTEAFF.

The J gene is TRBJ2-7, the V gene TRBV5-1; tentatively, D is TRBD2 (5 bases). The germline V gene encodes CDR1 SGHRS and CDR2 YFSETQ. CDR3 length equals 15 residues. V lost 0 bases and J 5 bases, leaving 15 bases between the germline ends. CDR3 sequence: CASSLEGRGQDEQYF. The DNA of the CDR3 is TGCGCCAGCAGCTTGGAAGGGCGCGGGCAGGACGAGCAGTACTTC.

J is TRBJ1-5 and V is TRBV30; no firm D call. Germline V lookup: CDR1 GTSNPN, CDR2 SVGIG (reference sequence). CDR3 length: 12 amino acids. V was trimmed by 1 base and J by 7 bases, leaving 8 bases between them. The chain's CDR3 is CAWSAPSQPQHF. DNA for the CDR3: TGTGCCTGGAGTGCCCCAAGCCAGCCCCAGCATTTT.

This rearrangement joins TRBV5-5 to TRBJ2-7, with TRBD1 matching 8 bases. The CDR3 is 14 amino acids. Germline V gene data show CDR1 as SGHKS and CDR2 as YYEKEE (reference sequence). V dropped 3 bases and J dropped 5; count of bases not matched to a gene: 7. The CDR3 loop reads CASSYRGEPHEQYF. The CDR3 bases are TGTGCCAGCAGCTACAGGGGGGAGCCCCACGAGCAGTACTTC.

The chain carries TRBV6-2 or TRBV6-3 and TRBJ1-1; D gene ambiguous. Between the trimmed V and J ends, which lost 0 bases and 4 bases, there was a span of 12 bases. The CDR3 runs to 15 residues. CDR1 and CDR2 (germline): MNHEY, SVGEGT. DNA of the CDR3: TGTGCCAGCAGTTACTCACGGAGAATAGGCACTGAAGCTTTCTTT. Translated, it gives CASSYSRRIGTEAFF.

The rearrangement links TRBV9 to TRBJ1-4; D is perhaps TRBD1 (5 bases). The CDR3 consists of 16 residues. With 0 bases removed from V and 8 bases from J, the gap between germline ends came to 17 bases. CDR1 SGDLS and CDR2 YYNGEE come from the germline V gene. The CDR3 coding sequence is TGTGCCAGCAGCGTAGGTCCGGGGGTGGAGGAAGAAAAACTGTTTTTT. This sequence encodes CASSVGPGVEEEKLFF.

The J gene is TRBJ2-3, the V gene TRBV9; 10 nucleotides align to TRBD2. The CDR3 has 15 residues. The ends lost 4 bases at V and 9 bases at J; junction bases unmatched: 11. Germline V gives CDR1 SGDLS, CDR2 YYNGEE. In DNA, the CDR3 is TGTGCCAGCAGCCCCCCGGCTAGCGGGGGAGGGACGCAGTATTTT. Translation: CASSPPASGGGTQYF.

CDR3 in DNA: TGTGCCACCAGTGTTGGGCTGTACTCTGGCTACACCTTC. Protein sequence: CATSVGLYSGYTF. The chain carries TRBV24-1 and TRBJ1-2; no clear D. Trimming pared 5 bases from V and 7 bases from J, leaving 13 bases between. Looked up from germline, CDR1 is KGHDR and CDR2 is SFDVKD. CDR3 length: 13 amino acids.

The J gene is TRBJ2-5, the V gene TRBV19, with TRBD1 matching 7 bases. V lost 6 bases, J lost 2 bases, and 6 bases stayed unmatched. Germline V gene data show CDR1 as LNHDA and CDR2 as SQIVND (reference sequence). This CDR3 has 14 residues. Here the CDR3 reads CASSPGQIQETQYF. The CDR3 DNA sequence: TGTGCCAGTAGCCCGGGACAGATACAAGAGACCCAGTACTTC. Based on the CDR3 plus reference TRBV19 and TRBJ2-5, the full variable domain is DGGITQSPKYLFRKEGQNVTLSCEQNLNHDAMYWYRQDPGQGLRLIYYSQIVNDFQKGDIAEGYSVSREKKESFPLTVTSAQKNPTAFYLCASSPGQIQETQYFGPGTRLLVL.

The rearrangement links TRBV5-1 to TRBJ1-3, with D possibly TRBD1 on 6 matching bases. Trimming stripped 0 bases from V and 0 bases from J, with 7 bases between. Germline V gives CDR1 SGHRS, CDR2 YFSETQ. The length of the CDR3 is 15 residues. CDR3 protein: CASSLGDTSGNTIYF. The CDR3 DNA follows: TGCGCCAGCAGCTTGGGGGACACCTCTGGAAACACCATATATTTT. The full variable domain, its missing parts supplied by reference TRBV5-1 and TRBJ1-3, is KAGVTQTPRYLIKTRGQQVTLSCSPISGHRSVSWYQQTPGQGLQFLFEYFSETQRNKGNFPGRFSGRQFSNSRSEMNVSTLELGDSALYLCASSLGDTSGNTIYFGEGSWLTVV.

The J gene is TRBJ2-3, the V gene TRBV16; a possible D gene is TRBD1 (6 bases). V lost 0 bases, J lost 0 bases, and 16 bases lay in between. The germline CDR1 and CDR2 sequences are KGHSY and FQNENV. CDR3 length: 18 amino acids. The CDR3 sequence is CASSQSKRDTSSTDTQYF. CDR3 DNA sequence: TGTGCCAGCAGCCAATCAAAGAGGGACACCTCTAGCACAGATACGCAGTATTTT.

CDR3 protein: CASSSGTSAYTDTQYF. CDR3 nucleotide sequence: TGTGCCAGCAGCTCCGGGACTAGCGCCTACACAGATACGCAGTATTTT. The chain couples TRBV28 to TRBJ2-3; 10 bases line up with TRBD2. Trimming removed 6 bases from V and 2 bases from J; junction bases left unmatched: 8. Germline loops: CDR1 MDHEN, CDR2 SYDVKM. The CDR3 contains 16 residues.

The CDR3 sequence: CSVGAGQETQYF. The DNA for the CDR3 is TGCAGCGTTGGAGCGGGGCAAGAGACCCAGTACTTC. The rearrangement uses TRBV29-1 and TRBJ2-5, with 7 bases that match TRBD2. The germline gives CDR1 SQVTM, CDR2 ANQGSEA. The CDR3 has 12 amino acids. The trim removed 4 bases at V and 2 bases at J, leaving 1 base unmatched.

The chain carries TRBV6-5 and TRBJ2-7, with a weak D call TRBD1 (6 bases). The CDR3 spans 15 residues. CDR1 and CDR2 (germline): MNHEY, SVGAGI. Trimming pared 6 bases from V and 6 bases from J, leaving 21 bases between. CDR3 DNA sequence: TGTGCCAGCAGCCCAAAAACAGGGTTTGTAGGCGAGCAGTACTTC. It translates to CASSPKTGFVGEQYF.